This entry concerns a single T cell receptor (beta chain). As it was prepared, the TCRbeta library received unique molecular identifiers. TCRdb itself ran the PCR reads through MiXCR, one entry per CDR3 protein. The table shows around 600,000 distinct CDR3 sequences, with about 10% occurring only once. Trimming removed 5 bases from V and 8 bases from J, with 19 bases in between. CDR1 and CDR2 from the germline V gene are DFQATT and SNEGSKA (reference sequence). CDR3 size: 14 residues. This record belongs to a study of T-cell reconstitution after alpha-beta-depleted transplantation in children. The clonotype comes from a human donor who donated a stem cell graft to a child with acute myeloid leukemia. V gene TRBV20-1 combines with J gene TRBJ2-1; weak D call: TRBD1 (6 bases). Sequences were derived from PBMCs from the stem cell graft donor, sampled from the stem cell graft. The DNA for the CDR3 is TGCAGTGCTTCGTATTTAGGGGGAGTTTATGAGCAGTTCTTC. Its protein product is CSASYLGGVYEQFF.